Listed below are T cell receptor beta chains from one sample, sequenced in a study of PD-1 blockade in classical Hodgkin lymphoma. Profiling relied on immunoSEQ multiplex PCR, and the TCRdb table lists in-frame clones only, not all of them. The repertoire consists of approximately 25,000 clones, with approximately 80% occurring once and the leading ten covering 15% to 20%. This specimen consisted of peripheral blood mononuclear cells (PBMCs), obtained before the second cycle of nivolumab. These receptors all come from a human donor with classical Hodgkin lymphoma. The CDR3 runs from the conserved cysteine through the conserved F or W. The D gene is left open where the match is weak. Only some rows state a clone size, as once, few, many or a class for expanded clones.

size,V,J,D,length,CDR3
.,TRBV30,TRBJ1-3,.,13,CAGDSISGNTIYF
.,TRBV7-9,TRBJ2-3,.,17,CASSFPKGAGSADTQYF
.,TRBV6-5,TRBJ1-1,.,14,CASSYVREGTEAFF
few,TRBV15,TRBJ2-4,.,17,CATSRPHRGVAKNIQYF
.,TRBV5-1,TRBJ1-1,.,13,CASRTGMNTEAFF
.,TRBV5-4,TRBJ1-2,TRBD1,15,CASSLGQGQFYGYTF
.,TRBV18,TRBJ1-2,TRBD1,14,CASSPPDRTNGYTF
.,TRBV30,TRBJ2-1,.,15,CAWSVTGFSYNEQFF
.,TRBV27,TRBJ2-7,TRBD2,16,CASSDLRLADSYEQYF
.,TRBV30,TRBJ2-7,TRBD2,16,CAWTPGGLAGAYEQYF